The 24 T cell receptor beta chains below were found in one sample sequenced in a study of human T cells and chemical hapten exposure. TCRdb called the RACE reads again in MiXCR, with one record for every CDR3 protein. This sample has roughly 250,000 distinct CDR3 sequences, with about 8.6% found just once. Time point: pre-sensitization, week 0. Treatment indicated: therapeutic diphenylcyclopropenone sensitization with weekly scalp DPC. The specimen was whole blood, collected in connection with sensitization to the hapten diphenylcyclopropenone (DPC). These receptors were obtained from a woman in her 40s with alopecia areata. Some clones in this sample may be carry-over from other donors' samples.

This clonotype was counted between two and nine times. V gene TRBV12-3 or TRBV12-4 combines with J gene TRBJ2-7, with D possibly matching TRBD1 (6 bases). This CDR3 has 15 residues. V gave up 6 bases and J gave up 0 bases, with 15 bases separating them. Written as DNA, the CDR3 is TGTGCCAGCAGCCCCCAGGGGCCCCGCTCCTACGAGCAGTACTTC. Residues: CASSPQGPRSYEQYF.

This clonotype was picked up a small number of times. The chain has TRBV4-2 and TRBJ1-1; no firm D call. The germline V gene encodes CDR1 LGHNA and CDR2 YNFKEQ. V lost 0 bases to trimming and J lost 1 base, with 6 bases between them. This CDR3 is 14 amino acids long. CDR3 residues: CASSQDLPNTEAFF. The CDR3 DNA reads TGTGCCAGCAGCCAAGATCTTCCGAACACTGAAGCTTTCTTT.

V gene TRBV5-1 combines with J gene TRBJ2-1, with 7 bases aligning to TRBD1. Germline V gene lookup returns CDR1 SGHRS and CDR2 YFSETQ. The CDR3 is 15 amino acids. Germline trimming cut 4 bases from V and 10 bases from J; bases unmatched to any gene: 14. The CDR3 DNA is TGCGCCAGCAGCCGGACAGGAGTCCAACTTGGCGAGCAGTTCTTC. Amino acids: CASSRTGVQLGEQFF.

The sample holds a few counts of this clonotype. The rearrangement uses TRBV5-6 and TRBJ1-1; 7 bases fit TRBD1. The CDR3 covers 15 residues. V lost 5 bases to trimming and J lost 1 base; unmatched junction nucleotides: 8. Germline V CDR1 and CDR2: SGHDT, YYEEEE. This chain's CDR3 is CASSLPTGRNTEAFF. The CDR3 region has the DNA TGTGCCAGCAGTTTGCCGACAGGGCGGAACACTGAAGCTTTCTTT.

CDR3 sequence: CASSQDLSSGANVLTF. CDR3 nucleotide sequence: TGCGCCAGCAGCCAAGATTTGAGCTCTGGGGCCAACGTCCTGACTTTC. The chain combines TRBV4-3 with TRBJ2-6; unclear D gene. The CDR3 loop spans 16 amino acids. Germline V gives CDR1 LGHNA, CDR2 YSLEER. Between the trimmed V and J ends, which lost 0 bases and 0 bases, there was a span of 6 bases.

The sample holds many counts of this clonotype. The chain carries TRBV10-3 and TRBJ1-4; D gene ambiguous. The CDR3 length is 11 residues. V was trimmed by 4 bases and J by 13 bases, leaving 10 bases between them. Germline V gene sequence: CDR1 ENHRY, CDR2 SYGVKD. The CDR3 coding sequence is TGTGCCATCAGTGGAGGACTGACACTGTTTTTT. The encoded protein is CAISGGLTLFF.

The chain couples TRBV28 to TRBJ2-4; the D is unclear. V lost 8 bases, J lost 0 bases, and 11 bases lay in between. This CDR3 is 14 amino acids long. The germline V gene has CDR1 MDHEN and CDR2 SYDVKM. The CDR3: CASQNGIAKNIQYF. The CDR3 coding sequence is TGTGCCAGCCAGAACGGAATAGCCAAAAACATTCAGTACTTC.

The V call is TRBV7-2, the J call TRBJ2-5; D may be TRBD2 (6 bases). V lost 5 bases and J 2 bases, leaving 12 bases between the germline ends. The CDR3 totals 14 residues. Germline CDR1 SGHTA, CDR2 FQGNSA. The CDR3 region is CASSLAGIQETQYF. CDR3 DNA sequence: TGTGCCAGCAGCCTTGCGGGGATTCAAGAGACCCAGTACTTC.

There are a few counts of this clonotype. The V gene is TRBV27, the J gene TRBJ2-7; D may be TRBD1 (6 bases). The CDR3 loop spans 16 amino acids. CDR1 MNHEY and CDR2 SMNVEV come from the germline V gene (reference sequence). V was trimmed by 5 bases and J by 2 bases, leaving 19 bases between them. The DNA for the CDR3 is TGTGCCAGCAGTCCAGGACAGTTTCAGCTTCCCTACGAGCAGTACTTC. Protein sequence: CASSPGQFQLPYEQYF.

The chain combines TRBV11-1 with TRBJ2-2; D is uncertain. Germline CDR1 reads SGHAT; CDR2 reads FQDESV (reference sequence). V was shortened by 2 bases and J by 6 bases, with 7 bases between the two germline ends. The CDR3 is 13 amino acids. The CDR3 DNA reads TGTGCCAGCAGCTTAATTCGGGCCGGGGAGCTGTTTTTT. Translation gives CASSLIRAGELFF.

This clonotype was counted a few times. V gene TRBV18 combines with J gene TRBJ2-3; D tentatively fits TRBD1 or TRBD2 (7 bases each). Germline loops: CDR1 KGHSH, CDR2 LQKENI. The CDR3 is 15 residues long. V lost 2 bases and J 5 bases, leaving 14 bases between the germline ends. CDR3 loop: CASSPRQGGEDTQYF. CDR3 in DNA: TGTGCCAGCTCACCAAGACAGGGAGGGGAAGATACGCAGTATTTT.

This chain connects TRBV20-1 to TRBJ2-3; D could derive from TRBD1 or TRBD2 (5 bases each). CDR1 DFQATT and CDR2 SNEGSKA come from the germline V gene (reference sequence). With 1 base removed from V and 7 bases from J, the gap between germline ends came to 24 bases. CDR3 length equals 17 residues. In DNA form, the CDR3 reads TGCAGTGCTAGAGCCCAATATGGGGGAGATCGTCTGAATACGCAGTATTTT. It encodes CSARAQYGGDRLNTQYF.

This clonotype occurred a few times. The rearrangement links TRBV5-1 to TRBJ2-1, with 7 bases fitting TRBD1. This CDR3 comprises 15 residues. Germline trimming cut 5 bases from V and 2 bases from J; bases unmatched to any gene: 7. The germline CDR1 and CDR2 sequences are SGHRS and YFSETQ. CDR3 nucleotide sequence: TGCGCCAGCAGTTCTACAGGGGCCCCCTACAATGAGCAGTTCTTC. Its protein is CASSSTGAPYNEQFF.

The CDR3 sequence is CAWSVGSEQYF. The CDR3, as DNA: TGTGCCTGGAGTGTAGGATCCGAGCAGTACTTC. This chain links TRBV30 with TRBJ2-7, with D unclear. V was cut by 0 bases and J by 6 bases, with 6 bases left in between. CDR3 size: 11 residues. Germline V gene data show CDR1 as GTSNPN and CDR2 as SVGIG (reference sequence).

The CDR3 region is CASSPIPGRPNTEAFF. As DNA, the CDR3 is TGTGCCAGCAGCCCTATTCCGGGACGACCGAACACTGAAGCTTTCTTT. V is TRBV3-1 and J is TRBJ1-1; possible D gene TRBD1, 5 bases. CDR3 length equals 16 residues. Germline V gene data show CDR1 as LGHDT and CDR2 as YNNKEL (reference sequence). Trimming removed 4 bases from V and 1 base from J, with 16 bases in between.

The chain carries TRBV29-1 and TRBJ1-2, with TRBD1 identical over 7 bases. The germline CDR1 and CDR2 sequences are SQVTM and ANQGSEA. CDR3 length: 15 amino acids. V lost 7 bases, J lost 3 bases, and 14 bases stayed unmatched. This chain's CDR3 is CSAYPTRGHDYGYTF. The CDR3 DNA reads as TGCAGCGCTTACCCCACAAGGGGGCATGACTATGGCTACACCTTC.

This clonotype was detected many times. The chain has TRBV28 and TRBJ1-2; no reliable D call. Germline loops: CDR1 MDHEN, CDR2 SYDVKM. The CDR3 consists of 13 residues. V was clipped by 3 bases and J by 1 base, with 6 bases between them. The CDR3 sequence: CASSFRGNYGYTF. The CDR3 region has the DNA TGTGCCAGCAGTTTCCGGGGTAACTATGGCTACACCTTC.

This clonotype was seen many times. This chain links TRBV4-3 with TRBJ2-6; weak D call: TRBD1 (5 bases). The CDR3 runs 17 residues. V was cut by 1 base and J by 2 bases, with 12 bases left in between. Germline values: CDR1 LGHNA, CDR2 YSLEER. The CDR3 sequence: CASSQGFGATGANVLTF. CDR3 DNA sequence: TGCGCCAGCAGCCAAGGGTTTGGGGCAACTGGGGCCAACGTCCTGACTTTC.

The chain recombines TRBV12-3 or TRBV12-4 with TRBJ1-2, with D possibly being TRBD1 (5 bases). V lost 3 bases and J lost 7, with 15 bases in between. The CDR3 has 14 residues. CDR3 region: CASSFQGARGGYTF. The CDR3 coding sequence is TGTGCCAGCAGTTTCCAGGGAGCGCGCGGTGGCTACACCTTC.

This clonotype has a count of ten or more. Germline is not matched at one junction end, which may reflect a read error. V usage is TRBV20-1 and J usage is TRBJ2-7, with a tentative D call TRBD2 (6 bases). This CDR3 has 13 residues. Germline V gene sequence: CDR1 DFQATT, CDR2 SNEGSKA (reference sequence). CDR3 sequence reads: CSVRGGNSYEQYF. The DNA for the CDR3 is TGCAGTGTTAGAGGCGGGAACTCCTACGAGCAGTACTTC.

The CDR3 nucleotides read TGCAGCGTGCTGAGGTGGGGTAACACTGAAGCTTTCTTT. This translates into CSVLRWGNTEAFF. This sequence joins TRBV29-1 and TRBJ1-1; D gene ambiguous. The CDR3 is 13 amino acids. With 6 bases removed from V and 2 bases from J, the gap between germline ends came to 13 bases. The germline V gene encodes CDR1 SQVTM and CDR2 ANQGSEA.

V is TRBV10-3 and J is TRBJ2-3; D uncertain. Germline V gives CDR1 ENHRY, CDR2 SYGVKD. With 9 bases removed from V and 2 bases from J, the gap between germline ends came to 9 bases. The CDR3 has 12 amino acids. CDR3 DNA: TGTGCCATTTCTAGGGCCACAGATACGCAGTATTTT. Its protein is CAISRATDTQYF.

In its sample, this clonotype was seen a few times. This chain connects TRBV4-3 to TRBJ1-2, with 7 bases aligning to TRBD1. The J segment lost 4 bases and the V segment lost 0 bases, leaving 5 bases of the junction unmatched. CDR1 is LGHNA, CDR2 YSLEER, per germline. This CDR3 has 15 amino acids. CDR3 loop: CASSQEDRESYGYTF. For the CDR3, the DNA is TGCGCCAGCAGCCAAGAAGACAGGGAGTCCTATGGCTACACCTTC.

The V and J genes are TRBV9 and TRBJ1-1; no firm D call. The CDR3 is 13 residues long. Germline V lookup: CDR1 SGDLS, CDR2 YYNGEE. Trimming took 7 bases from V and 6 from J, leaving 16 bases between them. This CDR3 is CASPCGGGAEAFF. The CDR3 DNA sequence: TGTGCCAGCCCCTGCGGCGGAGGCGCTGAAGCTTTCTTT.